These 8 T cell receptor beta chains share one sample of origin, sequenced in a study of blood T cells in healthy people across ages (dated by TCRdb to 2014 to 2015). The library was built by means of 5' RACE. The instrument given in TCRdb is Illumina HiSeq 2500. A second PCR of about 7 to 12 cycles was run with a J-beta primer mix and a sample-barcoded 5' primer. TCRdb reprocessed the public reads (quality trimming at Q25 with fastp, clone calling with MiXCR) and kept in-frame beta chains. Rows are combined by CDR3 protein, so each entry shows the most common genes and DNA. The sample table shows roughly 800,000 distinct CDR3 sequences, and under 30% are seen once. The top ten clones comprise 3% of the sample. These data were also reused for a study on T cells of mothers and their children.

Sequencing used blood. Receptors originate from a boy aged 5 to 17 in good health.

This rearrangement joins TRBV3-1 to TRBJ2-5; TRBD2 matches at 8 bases. The J call could be wrong; TRBJ2-7 is a better fit for the DNA end. Germline V lookup: CDR1 LGHDT, CDR2 YNNKEL (reference sequence). The CDR3 has 16 residues. The CDR3 coding sequence is TGTGCCAGCAGCCAAGCCAAAGCGAGCGGGGGCTCCGAGCAGTACTTC. This gives the protein CASSQAKASGGSEQYF.

V usage is TRBV27 and J usage is TRBJ2-1, with 16 bases aligning to TRBD2. The CDR3 is 15 amino acids. Losses at the gene ends were 3 bases for V and 9 bases for J; bases not matched to a gene: 2. Looked up from germline, CDR1 is MNHEY and CDR2 is SMNVEV (reference sequence). The CDR3 here is CASSLGTSGRVEQFF. Written as DNA, the CDR3 is TGTGCCAGCAGTTTGGGGACTAGCGGGAGGGTTGAGCAGTTCTTC.

The V and J genes are TRBV29-1 and TRBJ2-1; TRBD2 matches 7 bases. The last part of the DNA fits TRBJ2-7 better; the J call may be wrong. The germline V gene encodes CDR1 SQVTM and CDR2 ANQGSEA. CDR3 length: 11 residues. CDR3 coding DNA: TGCAGCGTTTATTGGGGGGGAGAGCAGTACTTC. This encodes CSVYWGGEQYF.

The J gene is TRBJ1-5, the V gene TRBV20-1, with D possibly being TRBD1 (5 bases). The CDR3 sequence is 15 residues long. Germline CDR1 and CDR2: DFQATT and SNEGSKA (reference sequence). Trimming removed 0 bases at V and 5 bases at J, with 14 bases between. CDR3 residues: CSARDRRRGDQPQHF. CDR3 coding DNA: TGCAGTGCTAGAGATCGGCGGAGGGGTGATCAGCCCCAGCATTTT.

This clonotype was seen a few times. The rearrangement joins TRBV7-9 to TRBJ2-1; D is possibly TRBD2 (7 bases). This CDR3 comprises 15 residues. Germline V gives CDR1 SEHNR, CDR2 FQNEAQ (reference sequence). The V and J ends lost 5 bases and 2 bases respectively, with 13 bases between them. The CDR3 sequence: CASSPMGGPYNEQFF. The DNA for the CDR3 is TGTGCCAGCAGCCCGATGGGGGGGCCCTACAATGAGCAGTTCTTC.

The rearrangement joins TRBV20-1 to TRBJ1-5; possible D gene TRBD1, 5 bases. Germline V CDR1 and CDR2: DFQATT, SNEGSKA (reference sequence). The CDR3 totals 16 residues. Trimming removed 3 bases at V and 0 bases at J, with 15 bases between. CDR3 bases: TGCAGTGCTAGCCGGTTTGGAGGGGCTAGCAATCAGCCCCAGCATTTT. Translation: CSASRFGGASNQPQHF.

J is TRBJ2-4 and V is TRBV10-3, with D possibly being TRBD2 (6 bases). The V gene lost 4 bases and the J gene lost 6 bases, with 10 bases spanning the gap. CDR3 length equals 13 residues. CDR1 is ENHRY, CDR2 SYGVKD, per germline. CDR3 nucleotide sequence: TGTGCCATCAGTGCGGGACTCCTAAACATTCAGTACTTC. Encoded protein: CAISAGLLNIQYF.

In DNA form, the CDR3 reads TGTGCCAGCAGCGTTGCTCCTCGGGGTGAGCAGTTCTTC. Its protein is CASSVAPRGEQFF. The V gene is TRBV9, the J gene TRBJ2-5; perhaps TRBD2 as D (5 bases). The DNA end is more similar to TRBJ2-1, so the J call may be wrong. The CDR3 consists of 13 residues. CDR1 is SGDLS and CDR2 is YYNGEE in the germline V gene.